There are a few counts of the clone carrying this TCR beta chain. Antigen specificity is unknown. Other DNA variants within this sample encode the same CDR3. Memory CD4+ cells were the fraction left after CD45RA+ naive selection. The sample originates from a study of shared clonotypes between healthy human individuals. The wider study: Samples came from a couple of female and three male donors aged 18 to 49.

Broader study findings: Naive CD4 clonotypes overlapped across a handful of donors at around 4.7%.

It was approximately 0.2 ug DNA, tens of thousands of T cell genomes, that sorted-subset replicate PCRs used. Some clones are missing from TCRdb's copy, which holds only in-frame ones; the method was immunoSEQ multiplex PCR. The data show some 2.1 million clones, around 95% seen once. Material: naive CD4+ T cells sorted from blood. Subset defined: CD45RA+ positively selected. This TCR was sampled from a man younger than 30 in good health.

The CDR3 DNA is TGTGCCAGCAGCTCCGGGGGCGTTCATTCACCCCTCCACTTT. Translating it yields CASSSGGVHSPLHF. The chain has TRBV7-3 and TRBJ1-6; TRBD1 might be the D (6 bases). The CDR3 is 14 amino acids. V was trimmed by 4 bases and J by 8 bases, leaving 12 bases between them. Germline V gene lookup returns CDR1 SGHTA and CDR2 FQGTGA.